The 23 T cell receptor beta chains presented below share a single source sample, sequenced in a study of CD4+ T cells in melanoma. TCRdb's table, derived via immunoSEQ multiplex PCR, lists solely in-frame clones and lacks some. The sample consists of thousands of clones, about two thirds of them appearing once. The source material was cells from a culture (not recorded whether cultured in vitro). The receptors here all came from a human donor with melanoma.

This rearrangement joins TRBV7-9 to TRBJ2-2; D gene uncertain. The CDR3 is made up of 14 amino acids. Germline CDR1 and CDR2: SEHNR and FQNEAQ (reference sequence). Deletions cut 0 bases from V and 7 bases from J, with 9 bases between. CDR3 nucleotides: TGTGCCAGCAGCTTAGCGGTGTCCCACGGGGAGCTGTTTTTT. Protein product: CASSLAVSHGELFF.

CDR3 in DNA: TGTGCCAGCGGCCGGGACAGGGAGGCGACCCAGTACTTC. Its protein product is CASGRDREATQYF. V is TRBV2 and J is TRBJ2-5; 9 bases are shared with TRBD1. CDR3 length: 13 amino acids. V lost 8 bases to trimming and J lost 7 bases; unmatched junction nucleotides: 8. Germline values: CDR1 SNHLY, CDR2 FYNNEI.

The chain links TRBV29-1 to TRBJ1-2; 7 bases line up with TRBD1. Per the germline V gene, CDR1 is SQVTM and CDR2 is ANQGSEA. V lost 6 bases and J lost 7; bases outside the gene matches: 11. This CDR3 has 13 amino acids. The CDR3 sequence: CSVDTGVVGGYTF. The CDR3 coding sequence is TGCAGCGTAGACACAGGGGTGGTAGGTGGCTACACCTTC.

This sequence joins TRBV2 and TRBJ2-3, with a possible D match to TRBD2 (6 bases). The CDR3 has 16 amino acids. From germline, CDR1 is SNHLY and CDR2 FYNNEI. Deletions cut 6 bases from V and 0 bases from J, with 16 bases between. The CDR3 bases are TGTGCCAGCAGCGGCGGGACTGGATTTAGCACAGATACGCAGTATTTT. As protein: CASSGGTGFSTDTQYF.

The table lists this clone with a few counts. The genes are TRBV4-2 and TRBJ1-1, with a weak D call TRBD1 (6 bases). The germline V gene encodes CDR1 LGHNA and CDR2 YNFKEQ. The CDR3 consists of 15 residues. V lost 1 base and J 4 bases, leaving 13 bases between the germline ends. The CDR3 protein is CASSQVFGGRTEAFF. The CDR3 nucleotides are TGTGCCAGCAGCCAAGTATTTGGGGGCCGCACTGAAGCTTTCTTT.

V gene TRBV27 combines with J gene TRBJ2-1; TRBD2 might be the D (6 bases). The CDR3 is 14 residues long. Trimming stripped 2 bases from V and 3 bases from J, with 8 bases between. In germline, CDR1 is MNHEY, CDR2 SMNVEV (reference sequence). In nucleotides, the CDR3 is TGTGCCAGCAGTTTAGCGGGGTACTACAATGAGCAGTTCTTC. This encodes CASSLAGYYNEQFF.

By sample fraction, this clone is medium-sized. This sequence joins TRBV27 and TRBJ1-3; 9 nucleotides agree with TRBD1. After removal of 0 bases from V and 2 bases from J, the junction contained 2 bases not matched to a gene. This CDR3 is built from 16 residues. CDR1 and CDR2 (germline): MNHEY, SMNVEV (reference sequence). The CDR3 spells CASSLSGTGTGNTIYF. The CDR3 DNA is TGTGCCAGCAGTTTATCCGGGACAGGGACTGGAAACACCATATATTTT.

The chain uses TRBV6-5 and TRBJ1-2, with 7 bases fitting TRBD1. V shed 3 bases and J 8 bases; nucleotides not matched to a gene: 6. The CDR3 is made up of 13 amino acids. From germline, CDR1 is MNHEY and CDR2 SVGAGI. CDR3 bases: TGTGCCAGCAGTTATTCGACAGGGTCGGGCTACACCTTC. It is translated as CASSYSTGSGYTF.

The chain is built from TRBV6-5 and TRBJ2-2; no clear D. The CDR3 runs 15 residues. V was cut by 2 bases and J by 4 bases, with 11 bases left in between. Per germline, CDR1 MNHEY and CDR2 SVGAGI. As DNA, the CDR3 is TGTGCCAGCAGTTACAGGGTTTCAGGCACCGGGGAGCTGTTTTTT. Protein sequence: CASSYRVSGTGELFF.

The V and J genes are TRBV10-1 and TRBJ2-2; no reliable D call. Trimming pared 6 bases from V and 0 bases from J, leaving 17 bases between. This CDR3 comprises 17 residues. Germline V gene data show CDR1 as WNHNN and CDR2 as SYGVQD (reference sequence). The CDR3 spells CASRAVFQISNTGELFF. DNA of the CDR3: TGCGCCAGCAGGGCAGTATTTCAGATTTCGAACACCGGGGAGCTGTTTTTT.

This clone was found a few times. The chain joins TRBV27 to TRBJ1-6; a weak D match, TRBD1 (6 bases). CDR3 size: 15 residues. The V and J ends lost 4 bases and 7 bases respectively, with 14 bases between them. CDR1 is MNHEY, CDR2 SMNVEV, per germline (reference sequence). CDR3 sequence: CASSSQGMGNSPLHF. The CDR3 bases are TGTGCCAGCAGTTCTCAGGGGATGGGGAATTCACCCCTCCACTTT.

This sequence joins TRBV9 and TRBJ1-2; possibly TRBD1 for D (5 bases). This CDR3 is built from 16 residues. V was shortened by 3 bases and J by 8 bases, with 23 bases between the two germline ends. Germline values: CDR1 SGDLS, CDR2 YYNGEE. The DNA of the CDR3 is TGTGCCAGCAGCGAGGCAGGGTATGGAGGAGTGGGCGGCTACACCTTC. It specifies CASSEAGYGGVGGYTF.

This chain uses TRBV23-1 with TRBJ2-7, with D possibly TRBD1 on 5 matching bases. TRBV23-1 is recorded as an ORF, its role being uncertain. The CDR3 is 14 residues long. The V gene lost 8 bases and the J gene lost 0 bases, with 14 bases spanning the gap. The CDR3: CASDRDDSSYEQYF. CDR3 DNA sequence: TGCGCCAGCGACAGAGACGACAGCTCCTACGAGCAGTACTTC.

This chain links TRBV6-5 with TRBJ1-2; D is uncertain. Trimming took 3 bases from V and 8 from J, leaving 19 bases between them. Germline V lookup: CDR1 MNHEY, CDR2 SVGAGI. The length of the CDR3 is 15 residues. CDR3 sequence: CASSYSSQSGLGYTF. DNA of the CDR3: TGTGCCAGCAGTTATTCTAGCCAGTCCGGATTGGGCTACACCTTC.

CDR3 in DNA: TGTGCCAGTAGTACCAGGGATCAGCCCCAGCATTTT. It specifies CASSTRDQPQHF. The chain is built from TRBV19 and TRBJ1-5, with D tentatively TRBD1 (5 bases). This CDR3 is built from 12 residues. Trimming pared 4 bases from V and 5 bases from J, leaving 6 bases between. Germline V gene data show CDR1 as LNHDA and CDR2 as SQIVND (reference sequence).

The chain couples TRBV2 to TRBJ2-7, with D uncertain. The CDR3 sequence is 11 residues long. Looked up from germline, CDR1 is SNHLY and CDR2 is FYNNEI. V lost 6 bases, J lost 3 bases, and 6 bases lay in between. The CDR3 loop is CASRRYYEQYF. CDR3 in DNA: TGTGCCAGCAGAAGGTACTACGAGCAGTACTTC.

The V gene is TRBV29-1, the J gene TRBJ1-1; D perhaps matches TRBD1 (5 bases). This CDR3 spans 10 amino acids. CDR1 is SQVTM and CDR2 is ANQGSEA in the germline V gene. Trimming pared 6 bases from V and 5 bases from J, leaving 7 bases between. This CDR3 reads CSVTVTEAFF. The CDR3 nucleotides are TGCAGCGTGACAGTAACTGAAGCTTTCTTT.

The V and J genes are TRBV30 and TRBJ2-1; D is perhaps TRBD1 or TRBD2 (6 bases each). Trimming removed 4 bases at V and 0 bases at J, with 16 bases between. The length of the CDR3 is 16 residues. Germline-derived CDR1 and CDR2 are GTSNPN and SVGIG (reference sequence). The CDR3 is CAWKLLGGSSYNEQFF. CDR3 in DNA: TGTGCCTGGAAACTCTTAGGGGGGAGCTCCTACAATGAGCAGTTCTTC. Full variable domain (rest looked up from reference TRBV30 and TRBJ2-1): SQTIHQWPATLVQPVGSPLSLECTVEGTSNPNLYWYRQAAGRGLQLLFYSVGIGQISSEVPQNLSASRPQDRQFILSSKKLLLSDSGFYLCAWKLLGGSSYNEQFFGPGTRLTVL.

The table lists this clone with a few counts. The chain links TRBV7-9 to TRBJ2-1, with D hard to call. Between the trimmed V and J ends, which lost 5 bases and 2 bases, there was a span of 16 bases. The CDR3 runs 16 residues. The germline gives CDR1 SEHNR, CDR2 FQNEAQ (reference sequence). The CDR3 sequence: CASSPLSGATYNEQFF. As DNA, the CDR3 is TGTGCCAGCAGCCCCTTATCGGGTGCGACCTACAATGAGCAGTTCTTC.

The chain has TRBV7-9 and TRBJ1-4; D perhaps matches TRBD1 (5 bases). V shed 2 bases and J shed 12 bases, with 10 bases lying between them. The CDR3 has 12 residues. Germline CDR1 reads SEHNR; CDR2 reads FQNEAQ (reference sequence). For the CDR3, the DNA is TGTGCCAGCAGCTTACAGGGATGGGAACTGTTTTTT. Its translation: CASSLQGWELFF.

This chain uses TRBV28 with TRBJ1-2; perhaps TRBD1 as D (6 bases). CDR3 size: 14 residues. The germline V gene encodes CDR1 MDHEN and CDR2 SYDVKM. With 3 bases removed from V and 4 bases from J, the gap between germline ends came to 12 bases. The CDR3 protein is CASSLRGASYGYTF. CDR3 coding DNA: TGTGCCAGCAGTTTGCGGGGGGCCAGCTATGGCTACACCTTC.

V is TRBV5-1 and J is TRBJ1-1; 12 bases map to TRBD1. The germline V gene has CDR1 SGHRS and CDR2 YFSETQ. The ends lost 4 bases at V and 5 bases at J; junction bases unmatched: 9. The CDR3 has 16 residues. For the CDR3, the DNA is TGCGCCAGCAGCCCCGGGACAGGGGGCGCAGGAACTGAAGCTTTCTTT. Translated, it gives CASSPGTGGAGTEAFF.

The J gene is TRBJ2-5, the V gene TRBV5-1, with 10 bases identical to TRBD2. The V segment lost 5 bases and the J segment 2 bases; nucleotides outside the gene matches: 3. Germline loops: CDR1 SGHRS, CDR2 YFSETQ. The CDR3 length is 14 residues. The CDR3 nucleotides read TGCGCCAGCAGGCGTAGCGGGGGGCAAGAGACCCAGTACTTC. Protein: CASRRSGGQETQYF.